These T cell receptor beta chains were read from a single sample in a study of blood T cell repertoires in COVID-19. The assay was immunoSEQ multiplex PCR, and TCRdb's table has in-frame clones only and misses some. The sample has some 120,000 clones, about 88% seen once; the top ten hold 4% to 5%. The sequenced sample was peripheral blood. These receptor sequences come from a man between 60 and 75 years old with COVID-19, enrolled during active disease. Each CDR3 is given with its conserved first and last residue. Fields, in order: J gene, D gene, V gene, clone size, CDR3 protein. D genes are given only for firm matches. Not every row has a clone size; where given, it reads once, few, many or a size class.

j_gene: TRBJ2-7
d_gene: TRBD1
v_gene: TRBV6-5
abundance: -
CDR3aa: CASSWTGNEQYF

j_gene: TRBJ2-1
d_gene: TRBD2
v_gene: TRBV6-2/TRBV6-3
abundance: -
CDR3aa: CASSLSGRAYNEQFF

j_gene: TRBJ1-1
d_gene: TRBD1
v_gene: TRBV25-1
abundance: -
CDR3aa: CASRMTGDRREAFF

j_gene: TRBJ1-2
d_gene: TRBD1
v_gene: TRBV4-1
abundance: -
CDR3aa: CASSQWDSYGYTF

j_gene: TRBJ2-3
d_gene: -
v_gene: TRBV5-4
abundance: -
CDR3aa: CASSLTAGDTQYF

j_gene: TRBJ2-5
d_gene: TRBD2
v_gene: TRBV7-9
abundance: -
CDR3aa: CASSGRGPETQYF

j_gene: TRBJ2-3
d_gene: -
v_gene: TRBV2
abundance: -
CDR3aa: CASSEYGLDVTDTQYF

j_gene: TRBJ2-1
d_gene: -
v_gene: TRBV15
abundance: -
CDR3aa: CATRGGDRWDEQFF

j_gene: TRBJ2-5
d_gene: TRBD1
v_gene: TRBV18
abundance: -
CDR3aa: CASSPAGQGQETQYF

j_gene: TRBJ2-3
d_gene: TRBD2
v_gene: TRBV6-4
abundance: -
CDR3aa: CASSELAGSTDTQYF

j_gene: TRBJ1-4
d_gene: -
v_gene: TRBV29-1
abundance: -
CDR3aa: CSVEVWEGEANEKLFF

j_gene: TRBJ1-1
d_gene: -
v_gene: TRBV28
abundance: -
CDR3aa: CASSLWDSHMNTEAFF

j_gene: TRBJ2-7
d_gene: -
v_gene: TRBV5-1
abundance: -
CDR3aa: CASSPWGDEQYF

j_gene: TRBJ1-4
d_gene: -
v_gene: TRBV10-3
abundance: once
CDR3aa: CAISEYGDNEKLFF

j_gene: TRBJ1-1
d_gene: TRBD1
v_gene: TRBV11-2
abundance: once
CDR3aa: CASAGGLNTEAFF

j_gene: TRBJ2-6
d_gene: -
v_gene: TRBV19
abundance: -
CDR3aa: CASSTNRVGANVLTF